Here is one TCR beta chain with its context. J lost 10 bases, V lost 5 bases, and 4 bases had no gene match. The CDR3 loop spans 12 amino acids. From germline, CDR1 is SNHLY and CDR2 FYNNEI. These data belong to a study of blood T cell repertoires in COVID-19. For the study at large: The United States, Italy and Spain were the sources of the acute and convalescent COVID-19 samples. Nucleic acid was either cDNA or gDNA, and it came from T cells, B-cell-depleted T cells, or PBMCs.

How the authors handled the data: Amplification with reference gene primers provided the estimates of nucleated cell counts. Clones were read by immunoSEQ multiplex PCR, and TCRdb kept only the in-frame ones, dropping some. The DNA gave D and trimming, while V, J and clone size come from that table. Of 40,000 to 50,000 clones listed, around 81% are singletons. This TCR was sampled from a man in his forties with active or convalescent COVID-19. Sequenced material: peripheral blood. The genes are TRBV2 and TRBJ1-1; 10 bases match TRBD1. The CDR3 sequence: CASSYDRGRAFF. CDR3 coding DNA: TGTGCCAGCAGTTACGACAGGGGGCGAGCTTTCTTT.